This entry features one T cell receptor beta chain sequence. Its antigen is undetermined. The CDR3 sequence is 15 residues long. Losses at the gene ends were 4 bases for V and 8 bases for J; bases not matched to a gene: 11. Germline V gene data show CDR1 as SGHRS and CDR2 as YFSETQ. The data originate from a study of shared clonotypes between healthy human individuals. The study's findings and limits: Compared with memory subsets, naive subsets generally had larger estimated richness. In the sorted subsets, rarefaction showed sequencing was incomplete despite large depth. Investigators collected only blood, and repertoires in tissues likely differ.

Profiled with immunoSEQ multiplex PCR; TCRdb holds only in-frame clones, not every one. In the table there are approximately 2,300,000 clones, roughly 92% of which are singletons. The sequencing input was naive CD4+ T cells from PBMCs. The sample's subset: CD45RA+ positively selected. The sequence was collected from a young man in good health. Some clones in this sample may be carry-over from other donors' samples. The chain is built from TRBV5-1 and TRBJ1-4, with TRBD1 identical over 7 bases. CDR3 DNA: TGCGCCAGCAGCATGCTACAGGGGTCTTACGAAAAACTGTTTTTT. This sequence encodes CASSMLQGSYEKLFF.